Below, 2 T cell receptor beta chains from the same sample are listed, as sequenced in a study of beta chain features in type 1 diabetes. Reverse transcribing all isolated RNA meant expressed TCRB transcripts were sequenced. The protocol was immunoSEQ multiplex PCR, while the TCRdb copy is restricted to in-frame clones and leaves out a portion. The table includes more than 130,000 clones, 6.9% detected once. The sample comprised central memory CD4+ T cells from blood. These receptor sequences come from a woman under 40 in good health.

Ten or more counts support this clone. The J gene is TRBJ2-3, the V gene TRBV7-2; D not resolved. The V gene's germline CDR1 is SGHTA and CDR2 FQGNSA. The CDR3 extends over 14 amino acids. Between the trimmed V and J ends, which lost 6 bases and 3 bases, there was a span of 13 bases. CDR3 sequence reads: CASRGGPTTDTQYF. The CDR3 DNA is TGTGCCAGCAGGGGTGGGCCTACAACAGATACGCAGTATTTT. Looking up the rest from reference TRBV7-2 and TRBJ2-3 gives the full variable domain: GAGVSQSPSNKVTEKGKDVELRCDPISGHTALYWYRQSLGQGLEFLIYFQGNSAPDKSGLPSDRFSAERTGGSVSTLTIQRTQQEDSAVYLCASRGGPTTDTQYFGPGTRLTVL.

The gene calls are TRBV7-9 and TRBJ1-3; D unclear. V was trimmed by 1 base and J by 3 bases, leaving 10 bases between them. CDR1 and CDR2 (germline): SEHNR, FQNEAQ (reference sequence). The CDR3 runs to 15 residues. CDR3 sequence reads: CASSLGRGGGNTIYF. The CDR3 DNA reads as TGTGCCAGCAGCTTAGGCCGGGGAGGTGGAAACACCATATATTTT.